Listed below are T cell receptor beta chains from one sample, sequenced in a study of blood T cell repertoires in COVID-19. TCRdb keeps only in-frame clones here, not all; method: immunoSEQ multiplex PCR. The table shows approximately 200,000 clones, with 85% to 90% occurring only once. The sample consisted of peripheral blood. The receptor set was obtained from a person between 65 and 79 years old with COVID-19, enrolled during active disease. Both conserved end residues are part of each CDR3. D genes are given only for firm matches. Size is stated for part of the rows, as once, few or many counts, or as a class when the clone is expanded.

v_gene	abundance	d_gene	j_gene	CDR3nt	CDR3aa
TRBV18	.	.	TRBJ2-5	TGTGCCAGCTCACCATCGGCAGGGCACGAGACCCAGTACTTC	CASSPSAGHETQYF
TRBV6-5	.	.	TRBJ2-2	TGTGCCGGAAGAGGGCAGAACACCGGGGAGCTGTTTTTT	CAGRGQNTGELFF
TRBV7-6	.	TRBD2	TRBJ2-1	TGTGCCAGCAGCCCCAGGCGACTAGCGGGAGAGTCGAGTTCCTACAATGAGCAGTTCTTC	CASSPRRLAGESSSYNEQFF
TRBV4-3	.	TRBD1	TRBJ1-2	TGCGCCAGCAGCATTGGGACAGGGTCTGGCTACACCTTC	CASSIGTGSGYTF
TRBV28	.	.	TRBJ1-6	TGTGCCAGCAGTTTATTTCCCGTACCGAGCTCCTATAATTCACCCCTCCACTTT	CASSLFPVPSSYNSPLHF
TRBV3-1/TRBV3-2	once	TRBD2	TRBJ2-3	TGTGCCAGGCCAGCGGGAGGGCGACGGGGAGATACGCAGTATTTT	CARPAGGRRGDTQYF
TRBV6-6	.	.	TRBJ2-7	TGTGCCAGCAAAGCAGGGGATTCCTACGAGCAGTACTTC	CASKAGDSYEQYF
TRBV24-1	.	TRBD1	TRBJ2-3	TGTGCCACCAGTGATTTTGGGAGACAGGGGCCAGATACGCAGTATTTT	CATSDFGRQGPDTQYF
TRBV5-4	.	.	TRBJ1-4	TGTGCCAGCAGCGTTGACACAAATAATGAAAAACTGTTTTTT	CASSVDTNNEKLFF
TRBV10-3	.	.	TRBJ1-6	TGTGCCATTCAGGGCTGGGAGGATAATTCACCCCTCCACTTT	CAIQGWEDNSPLHF
TRBV2	.	.	TRBJ1-5	TGTGCCAGCAGCAGGGATTGGGATCAGCCCCAGCATTTT	CASSRDWDQPQHF
TRBV7-9	.	.	TRBJ2-1	TGTGCCAGCAGCTCTGTACCGGGCAATGAGCAGTTCTTC	CASSSVPGNEQFF
TRBV9	.	TRBD2	TRBJ2-5	TGTGCCAGCAGCGTAGGTCTAGCGGGGTTACAAGAGACCCAGTACTTC	CASSVGLAGLQETQYF
TRBV5-1	.	TRBD2	TRBJ2-5	TGCGCCAGCAGCTTGGCGCTTGGGCTAGCGGAAGAGACCCAGTACTTC	CASSLALGLAEETQYF
TRBV7-9	.	TRBD1	TRBJ1-4	TGTGCCAGCAGCTTCGGCGACAGGGCAACTAATGAAAAACTGTTTTTT	CASSFGDRATNEKLFF
TRBV7-2	.	.	TRBJ2-7	TGTGCCAGCAGCTTAGTGGGCGCGTCCTACGAGCAGTACTTC	CASSLVGASYEQYF
TRBV5-4	.	TRBD2	TRBJ2-3	TGTGCCAGCAGCTTAGGGACTAGCGGGGTGCAAGCAGATACGCAGTATTTT	CASSLGTSGVQADTQYF
TRBV5-1	.	TRBD1	TRBJ1-1	TGCGCCAGCAGCCTACCGGACAGGGCTAACACTGAAGCTTTCTTT	CASSLPDRANTEAFF
TRBV19	.	.	TRBJ1-1	TGTGCCAGTAGTATTGGTTGGAGAACTGAAGCTTTCTTT	CASSIGWRTEAFF
TRBV11-3	.	TRBD1	TRBJ2-1	TGTGCCAGCAGCAGAAGTACAGGGGGATACAATGAGCAGTTCTTC	CASSRSTGGYNEQFF
TRBV21-1	.	.	TRBJ1-1	TGTGCCAGCAGATCAAACCCAGGGGGCTCGGGCACTGAAGCTTTCTTT	CASRSNPGGSGTEAFF
TRBV20-1	.	.	TRBJ2-7	TGCAGTGCTAGTGTCCGCGGTCGCTACGAGCAGTACTTC	CSASVRGRYEQYF
TRBV5-1	few	TRBD2	TRBJ2-1	TGCGCCAGCAGCCTTAGCGGGGGGGAGGCTGAGCAGTTCTTC	CASSLSGGEAEQFF
TRBV5-4	.	.	TRBJ1-6	TGTGCCAGCAGCCGGGACACCGGTAAATCACCCCTCCACTTT	CASSRDTGKSPLHF
TRBV28	.	TRBD1	TRBJ1-4	TGTGCCAGCAGTTTACAGGGGGCGCGTGAAAAACTGTTTTTT	CASSLQGAREKLFF
TRBV11-3	.	TRBD2	TRBJ2-2	TGTGCCAGCAGCTTGGACGGGGGGGATAACACCGGGGAGCTGTTTTTT	CASSLDGGDNTGELFF
TRBV7-2	.	TRBD1	TRBJ2-7	TGTGCCAGCAGCTGGGACAGCACCTACGAGCAGTACTTC	CASSWDSTYEQYF
TRBV11-2	.	.	TRBJ1-1	TGTGCCAGCAGCCGTAAAGGGGACACGGAGAACACTGAAGCTTTCTTT	CASSRKGDTENTEAFF
TRBV2	.	.	TRBJ1-6	TGTGCCAGCACCAGAGCGAAAGAATATAATTCACCCCTCCACTTT	CASTRAKEYNSPLHF
TRBV25-1	.	.	TRBJ1-3	TGTGCCAGCAGTGAATTGGGGGGGCGCGGAGGAAACACCATATATTTT	CASSELGGRGGNTIYF
TRBV28	.	TRBD1	TRBJ2-3	TGTGCCAGCAGTTTAGGGGACAGGCGTTTCACAGATACGCAGTATTTT	CASSLGDRRFTDTQYF
TRBV3-1/TRBV3-2	.	.	TRBJ1-1	TGTGCCAGCAGCCAGGGCATACTGAACACTGAAGCTTTCTTT	CASSQGILNTEAFF
TRBV28	.	.	TRBJ2-2	TGTGCCAGCAGTTTGTTCGGGGGGCGAAATAAGGAGCTGTTTTTT	CASSLFGGRNKELFF
TRBV5-1	.	.	TRBJ2-3	TGCGCCAGCACCAACATCGACACAGATACGCAGTATTTT	CASTNIDTDTQYF
TRBV3-1/TRBV3-2	.	TRBD2	TRBJ2-5	TGTGCCAGCAGCCCAGCCGGGGGGGGGATGGAGACCCAGTACTTC	CASSPAGGGMETQYF
TRBV5-1	.	.	TRBJ1-2	TGCGCCAGCAGCTTCTCGATAAACTCTAACTATGGCTACACCTTC	CASSFSINSNYGYTF
TRBV11-2	.	.	TRBJ1-4	TGTGCCAGCAGCTTGGGGAGAAATGAAAAACTGTTTTTT	CASSLGRNEKLFF
TRBV6-2/TRBV6-3	once	.	TRBJ2-5	TGTGCCAGCAGTTTGCTACAAGAGACCCAGTACTTC	CASSLLQETQYF
TRBV6-6	.	.	TRBJ1-5	TGTGCCAGCAGTGGGAGCACCTGGGGGCCCCAGCATTTT	CASSGSTWGPQHF
TRBV6-5	.	TRBD2	TRBJ2-7	TGTGCCAGCAGTCTTAGCGGGAGTTCCCACGAGCAGTACTTC	CASSLSGSSHEQYF
TRBV7-2	.	.	TRBJ1-1	TGTGCCAGCAGCCGTTCCCCGACATATAACACTGAAGCTTTCTTT	CASSRSPTYNTEAFF
TRBV7-9	.	.	TRBJ1-5	TGTGCCAGCAGCTTATCAGGGTATAGCAATCAGCCCCAGCATTTT	CASSLSGYSNQPQHF
TRBV28	.	TRBD1	TRBJ1-4	TGTGCCAGCACGGACAGGGTCGAAAAACTGTTTTTT	CASTDRVEKLFF
TRBV6-2/TRBV6-3	.	.	TRBJ1-1	TGTGCCAGCAGTTACTCGACAGGAATTGAAGCTTTCTTT	CASSYSTGIEAFF
TRBV4-3	.	TRBD2	TRBJ2-5	TGCGCCAGCAGCCCGTGGGGTAGCGGGGGGCAAGAGACCCAGTACTTC	CASSPWGSGGQETQYF
TRBV11-3	.	.	TRBJ2-1	TGTGCCAGCAGCTTGCGGGGCGCGAGTAATGAGCAGTTCTTC	CASSLRGASNEQFF
TRBV7-3	.	TRBD2	TRBJ2-1	TGTGCCAGCAGCTTAAGACTAGCGGAGTACAATGAGCAGTTCTTC	CASSLRLAEYNEQFF